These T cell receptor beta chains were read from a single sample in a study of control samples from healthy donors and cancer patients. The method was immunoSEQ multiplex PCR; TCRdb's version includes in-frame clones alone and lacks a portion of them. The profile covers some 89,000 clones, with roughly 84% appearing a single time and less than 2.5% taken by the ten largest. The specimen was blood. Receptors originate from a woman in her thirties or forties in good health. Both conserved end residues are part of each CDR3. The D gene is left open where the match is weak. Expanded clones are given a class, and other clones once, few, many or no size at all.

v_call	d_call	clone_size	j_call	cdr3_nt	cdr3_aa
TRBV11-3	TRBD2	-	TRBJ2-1	TGTGCCAGCAGCTTAGGTAGCGGGGGCTATGAGCAGTTCTTC	CASSLGSGGYEQFF
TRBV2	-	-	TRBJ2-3	TGTGCCAGCATTGATCCCAGGAGTAGCACAGATACGCAGTATTTT	CASIDPRSSTDTQYF
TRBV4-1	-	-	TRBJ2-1	TGCGCCAGCAGCCAAGAACGGGGGGCGGGCTCCTACAATGAGCAGTTCTTC	CASSQERGAGSYNEQFF
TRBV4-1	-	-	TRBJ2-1	TGCGCCAGCAGCCAAGGCCCCCGGGGACGGGGCAATGAGCAGTTCTTC	CASSQGPRGRGNEQFF
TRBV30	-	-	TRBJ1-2	TGTGCCTGGAGTGTATTCTCGTCTCTCCATGGCTACACCTTC	CAWSVFSSLHGYTF
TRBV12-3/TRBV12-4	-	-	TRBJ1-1	TGTGCCAGCGCCAAGAGGGAGTGGGCTGAAGCTTTCTTT	CASAKREWAEAFF
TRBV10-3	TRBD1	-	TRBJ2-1	TGTGCCATCAGTGAGTCGGACAGGGCCAATGAGCAGTTCTTC	CAISESDRANEQFF
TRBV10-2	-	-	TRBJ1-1	TGCGCCAGCAGTGACGACAGTAGTGGTCCTGAAGCTTTCTTT	CASSDDSSGPEAFF
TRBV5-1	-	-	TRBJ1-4	TGCGCCAGCAGCTTGGGAGGAGCAACTAATGAAAAACTGTTTTTT	CASSLGGATNEKLFF
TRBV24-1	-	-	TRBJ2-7	TGTGCCACCAGTGATTCGACAAGGGGTTACGAGCAGTACTTC	CATSDSTRGYEQYF
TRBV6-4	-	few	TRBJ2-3	TGTGCCAGCAGTGAGGGGGGCTCAGGCACAGATACGCAGTATTTT	CASSEGGSGTDTQYF
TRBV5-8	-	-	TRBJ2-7	TGTGCCAGCAGGGGCGTCTGGGCGAGCCCTTACGAGCAGTACTTC	CASRGVWASPYEQYF
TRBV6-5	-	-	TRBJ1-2	TGTGCCAGCAGGGGGGCAGGGACCGATGGCTACACCTTC	CASRGAGTDGYTF
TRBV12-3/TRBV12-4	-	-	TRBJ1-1	TGTGCCAGCAGTTTAGGCAGTGCCCCTGAAGCTTTCTTT	CASSLGSAPEAFF
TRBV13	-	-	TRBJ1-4	TGTGCCAGCAGCTCCAGGGTAGGAGGCGGTGAAAAACTGTTTTTT	CASSSRVGGGEKLFF
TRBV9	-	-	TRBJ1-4	TGTGCCAGCAGCGTAGATGGCTCCAGTGAAAAACTGTTTTTT	CASSVDGSSEKLFF
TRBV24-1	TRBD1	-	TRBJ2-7	TGTGCCACCAGTGACTCGGACAGGGGCTACGAGCAGTACTTC	CATSDSDRGYEQYF
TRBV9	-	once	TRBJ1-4	TGTGCCAGCAGCGTAGAACCCACGGGGAGGGAAAAACTGTTTTTT	CASSVEPTGREKLFF
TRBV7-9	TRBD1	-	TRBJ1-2	TGTGCCAGCAGCTTAGCGCTAGGACAGGGAGATGGCTACACCTTC	CASSLALGQGDGYTF
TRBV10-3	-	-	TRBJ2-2	TGTGCCATCAGTGAGTCAGGGGCGAACACCGGGGAGCTGTTTTTT	CAISESGANTGELFF
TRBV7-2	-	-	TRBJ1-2	TGTGCCAGCAGCCCTGCGGGAGGGCACTATGGCTACACCTTC	CASSPAGGHYGYTF
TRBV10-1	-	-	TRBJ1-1	TGCGCCAGCAGTGAGGGGGCCATGAACACTGAAGCTTTCTTT	CASSEGAMNTEAFF
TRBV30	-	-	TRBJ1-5	TGTGCCTGGAGTCCAACAGGAAGGGAGCCCCAGCATTTT	CAWSPTGREPQHF
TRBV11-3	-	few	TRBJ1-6	TGTGCCAGCAGCCAGGGACGGTATAATTCACCCCTCCACTTT	CASSQGRYNSPLHF
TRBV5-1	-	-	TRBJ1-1	TGCGCCAGCAGCTTGCCCATGGACCTCCCTGGGGGATCCACTGAAGCTTTCTTT	CASSLPMDLPGGSTEAFF
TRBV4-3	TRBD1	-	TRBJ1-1	TGCGCCAGCAGCCAAGATCCTCATGGACAGGGGGCGAGCACTGAAGCTTTCTTT	CASSQDPHGQGASTEAFF
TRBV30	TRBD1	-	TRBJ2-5	TGTGCTGGCAATATCGGGACAGGGGACCGGGAGACCCAGTACTTC	CAGNIGTGDRETQYF
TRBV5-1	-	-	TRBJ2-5	TGCGCCAGCAGCCTTCAAAAACAGGGACCCGACCAAGAGACCCAGTACTTC	CASSLQKQGPDQETQYF
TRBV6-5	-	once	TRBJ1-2	TGTGCCATCCGAGCAAGGGGGGCTAACTATGGCTACACCTTC	CAIRARGANYGYTF
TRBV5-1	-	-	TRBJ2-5	TGCGCCAGCAGCTTGGGGTCGGGGCAAGAGACCCAGTACTTC	CASSLGSGQETQYF
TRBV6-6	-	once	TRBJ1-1	TGTGCCAGCAGCGTAGTGGGGAACACTGAAGCTTTCTTT	CASSVVGNTEAFF
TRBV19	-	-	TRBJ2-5	TGTGCCAGTAGTATGACAGGAGCCGGGGAGACCCAGTACTTC	CASSMTGAGETQYF